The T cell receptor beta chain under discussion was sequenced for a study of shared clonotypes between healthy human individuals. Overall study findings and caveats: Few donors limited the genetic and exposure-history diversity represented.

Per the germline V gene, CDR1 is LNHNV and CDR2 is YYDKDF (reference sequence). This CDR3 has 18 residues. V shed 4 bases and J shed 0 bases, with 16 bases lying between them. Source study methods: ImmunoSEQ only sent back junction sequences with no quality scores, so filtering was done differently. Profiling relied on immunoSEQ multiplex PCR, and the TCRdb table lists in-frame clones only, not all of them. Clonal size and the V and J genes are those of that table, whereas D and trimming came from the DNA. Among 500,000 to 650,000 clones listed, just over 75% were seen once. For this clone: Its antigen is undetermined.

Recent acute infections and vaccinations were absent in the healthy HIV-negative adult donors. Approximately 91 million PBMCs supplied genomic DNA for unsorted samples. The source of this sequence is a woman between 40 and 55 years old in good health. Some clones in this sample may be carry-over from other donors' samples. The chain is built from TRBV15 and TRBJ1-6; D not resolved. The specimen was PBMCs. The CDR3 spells CATSNWEGLTSYNSPLHF. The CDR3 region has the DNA TGTGCCACCAGCAACTGGGAAGGCCTCACCTCCTATAATTCACCCCTCCACTTT.